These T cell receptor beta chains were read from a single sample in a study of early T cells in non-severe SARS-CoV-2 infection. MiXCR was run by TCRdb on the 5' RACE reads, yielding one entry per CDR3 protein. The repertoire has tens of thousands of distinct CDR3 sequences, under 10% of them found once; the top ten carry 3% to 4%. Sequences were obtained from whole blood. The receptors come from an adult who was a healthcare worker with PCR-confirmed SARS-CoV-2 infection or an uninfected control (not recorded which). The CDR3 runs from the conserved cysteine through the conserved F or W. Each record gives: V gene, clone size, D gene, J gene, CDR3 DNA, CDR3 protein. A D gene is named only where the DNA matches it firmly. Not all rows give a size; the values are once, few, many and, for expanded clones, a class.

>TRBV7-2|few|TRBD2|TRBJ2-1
TGTGCCAGCAGCTTCGGACTAGCCCGGCAGTTCTTC
CASSFGLARQFF
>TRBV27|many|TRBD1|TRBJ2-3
TGTGCCAGTCGCGGGGATCGACAGGGGGAACACACAGATACGCAGTATTTT
CASRGDRQGEHTDTQYF
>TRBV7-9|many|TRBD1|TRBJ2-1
TGTGCCAGCAGCCCCAGGTGGGACAGGGATCCTTCCAATGAGCAGTTCTTC
CASSPRWDRDPSNEQFF
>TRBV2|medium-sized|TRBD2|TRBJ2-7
TGTGCCAGCAGTCCCTGGACTAGCGGGGCAGCCGAGCAGTACTTC
CASSPWTSGAAEQYF
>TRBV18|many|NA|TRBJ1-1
TGTGCCAGCTCACCGGAGGGAGGGTCTGAAGCTTTCTTT
CASSPEGGSEAFF
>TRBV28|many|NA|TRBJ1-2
TGTGCCAGCAGTTTAGGGGGGAAGAACTATGGCTACACCTTC
CASSLGGKNYGYTF
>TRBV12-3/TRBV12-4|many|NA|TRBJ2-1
TGTGCCAGCAGTTCCGATAGGTGGGCGGACAATGAGCAGTTCTTC
CASSSDRWADNEQFF
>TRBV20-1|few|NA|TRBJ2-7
TGCAGTGCGGGAGGTGCCCCCAGCTACGAGCAGTACTTC
CSAGGAPSYEQYF
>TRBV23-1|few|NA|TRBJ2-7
TGCGCCAGCAGTCATTCCCTACAGGGCCCCGAGTACGAGCAGTACTTC
CASSHSLQGPEYEQYF
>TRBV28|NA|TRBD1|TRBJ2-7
TGTGCCAGCAGGAAAGGGGGCGGGACAGGGCCCTACGAGCAGTACTTC
CASRKGGGTGPYEQYF
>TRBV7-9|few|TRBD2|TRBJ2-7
TGTGCCAGCAGCTCCGCGGGGGTAGCGGGATACGAGCAGTACTTC
CASSSAGVAGYEQYF
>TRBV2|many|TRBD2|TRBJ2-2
TGTGCCAGCACCCGGGGACTAGGGCTGAACACCGGGGAGCTGTTTTTT
CASTRGLGLNTGELFF
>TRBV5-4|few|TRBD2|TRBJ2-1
TGTGCCAGCAGTAGGGGGACTAGCGGGAGCTCCTACAATGAGCAGTTCTTC
CASSRGTSGSSYNEQFF
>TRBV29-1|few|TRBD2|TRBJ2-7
TGCGCGGGGATCGGACTAGCGGGAGGAGGGGCCTACGAGCAGTACTTC
CAGIGLAGGGAYEQYF
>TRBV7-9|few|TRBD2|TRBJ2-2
TGTGCCAGCAGCTATACCGGGACTAGCGGGAGTCACGGGGAGCTGTTTTTT
CASSYTGTSGSHGELFF
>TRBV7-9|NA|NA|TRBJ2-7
TGTGCCAGCAGCTCCTCAGTCGATCCTCGCGGGACCTCCTCCTACGAGCAGTACTTC
CASSSSVDPRGTSSYEQYF
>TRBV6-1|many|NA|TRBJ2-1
TGTGCCAGCAGTGAAGCTGGTGGAGGAGGGAATGAGCAGTTCTTC
CASSEAGGGGNEQFF
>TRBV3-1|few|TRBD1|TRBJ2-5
TGTGCCAGCAGCCTGACAGGGCTTAAGACCCAGTACTTC
CASSLTGLKTQYF
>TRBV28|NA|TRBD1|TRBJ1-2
TGTGCCAGCAGGTCCGGGACAGACAGTGGCTACACCTTC
CASRSGTDSGYTF
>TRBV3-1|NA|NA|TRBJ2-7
TGTGCCAGCGCCCGTTCGGGGGAAGAGCAGTACTTC
CASARSGEEQYF
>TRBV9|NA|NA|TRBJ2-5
TGTGCCAGCAGCGTAGGAGGAGAGCCGCAAGAGACCCAGTACTTC
CASSVGGEPQETQYF
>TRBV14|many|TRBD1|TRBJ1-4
TGTGCCAGCAGCCAAGGGATTTTCGGGACAGAAGGGGAAAAACTGTTTTTT
CASSQGIFGTEGEKLFF
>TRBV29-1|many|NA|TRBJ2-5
TGCAGCGTTGAACTCCGTGGGGAGACCCAGTACTTC
CSVELRGETQYF
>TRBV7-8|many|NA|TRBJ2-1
TGTGCCAGCAGCTTGCGGGGACTTGTCAATGAGCAGTTCTTC
CASSLRGLVNEQFF
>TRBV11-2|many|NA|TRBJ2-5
TGTGCCAGCAGCTTATCGCCTGATACCGCGGAGACCCAGTACTTC
CASSLSPDTAETQYF
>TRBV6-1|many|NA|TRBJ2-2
TGTGCCAGCATATGGGGGGCCACCGGGGAGCTGTTTTTT
CASIWGATGELFF
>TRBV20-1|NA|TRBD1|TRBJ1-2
TGCAGTGCTAGAGGAGGGACAGGGGTCCCGGGCTACACCTTC
CSARGGTGVPGYTF